The TCR beta chain described here comes from a study of siplizumab effects on memory and regulatory T cells. Study results and limitations: Suppressive function of proliferating Tregs from siplizumab cultures was not confirmed. Unstimulated subsets were the mapping target of only a minor fraction of alloreactive clones. Siplizumab caused a significant drop in alloreactive sequences traceable to unstimulated CD4+ memory cells.

The study assayed 75,000 to 100,000 TCR templates per sample. Assay: immunoSEQ multiplex PCR; the TCRdb copy retains only in-frame clones and omits some. Here the sample spans tens of thousands of clones, roughly nine tenths being singletons. After removal of 4 bases from V and 7 bases from J, the junction contained 2 bases not matched to a gene. This CDR3 region has 11 residues. Germline loops: CDR1 SGHNT, CDR2 YYREEE (reference sequence). Only a few counts were recorded for this clone. Antigen: not known. The specimen was naive CD8+ T cells sorted from blood. The receptor comes from a human donor in good health. V usage is TRBV5-4 and J usage is TRBJ2-7, with 7 bases fitting TRBD1. CDR3 in amino acids: CASSAGGEQYF. The CDR3 bases are TGTGCCAGCAGCGCAGGGGGTGAGCAGTACTTC. Full variable domain (rest looked up from reference TRBV5-4 and TRBJ2-7): ETGVTQSPTHLIKTRGQQVTLRCSSQSGHNTVSWYQQALGQGPQFIFQYYREEENGRGNFPPRFSGLQFPNYSSELNVNALELDDSALYLCASSAGGEQYFGPGTRLTVT.